This TCR beta chain comes out of a study of neurological immune-mediated disorders. General study results and limits: None of the CDR3 amino acid sequences of expanded clones recurred across subjects, suggesting private repertoires in all groups.

This clonotype was observed many times. Its antigen is currently unknown. A single record per CDR3 protein comes from TCRdb applying MiXCR to the 5' RACE reads. The sample has roughly 40,000 distinct CDR3 sequences; approximately 2.4% are singletons. Germline values: CDR1 SEHNR, CDR2 FQNEAQ (reference sequence). This CDR3 has 14 amino acids. V dropped 3 bases and J dropped 5 bases, with 11 bases sitting between them. V and J are TRBV7-9 and TRBJ1-5; weak D call: TRBD1 (5 bases). Material for sequencing was PBMCs. The sequence derives from a man aged 45-65 years with multiple sclerosis. The CDR3 reads CASSFGPGDQPQHF. The DNA for the CDR3 is TGTGCCAGCAGCTTCGGACCGGGGGATCAGCCCCAGCATTTT. Based on the CDR3 plus reference TRBV7-9 and TRBJ1-5, the full variable domain is DTGVSQNPRHKITKRGQNVTFRCDPISEHNRLYWYRQTLGQGPEFLTYFQNEAQLEKSRLLSDRFSAERPKGSFSTLEIQRTEQGDSAMYLCASSFGPGDQPQHFGDGTRLSIL.